Listed here are 26 T cell receptor beta chains from one sample, sequenced in a study of T cells after yellow fever vaccination. TCRdb re-derived calls from the 5' RACE reads in MiXCR, one entry per CDR3 protein. The data contain tens of thousands of distinct CDR3 sequences, approximately 7% of them singletons. The source was CD8+ T cells sorted from PBMCs, collected on the day of the first yellow fever vaccination. The source is a man aged 18 to 30 who received the YFV17D yellow fever vaccine.

The rearrangement joins TRBV29-1 to TRBJ1-2; maybe TRBD1 (6 bases). CDR3 size: 13 residues. From germline, CDR1 is SQVTM and CDR2 ANQGSEA. V lost 7 bases and J lost 3, with 15 bases in between. DNA for the CDR3: TGCAGCGCCCAAGGGGGTTGGGACTATGGCTACACCTTC. Amino acid sequence: CSAQGGWDYGYTF. The full variable domain, its missing parts supplied by reference TRBV29-1 and TRBJ1-2, is SAVISQKPSRDICQRGTSLTIQCQVDSQVTMMFWYRQQPGQSLTLIATANQGSEATYESGFVIDKFPISRPNLTFSTLTVSNMSPEDSSIYLCSAQGGWDYGYTFGSGTRLTVV.

Comment on this clonotype: One base away lies a much larger clone, so this may be a sequencing read error. The chain has TRBV7-6 and TRBJ2-7; 10 bases are a match to TRBD2. CDR3 length: 16 residues. After removal of 2 bases from V and 3 bases from J, the junction contained 7 bases not matched to a gene. Germline V gene sequence: CDR1 SGHVS, CDR2 FNYEAQ. The CDR3 sequence is CASSLTSSGGHYEQYF. In DNA, the CDR3 is TGTGCCAGCAGCTTAACGTCTAGCGGGGGCCACTACGAGCAGTACTTC.

In the case of this clonotype: A much larger clone lies one base from this, so it may be a read error. The chain carries TRBV7-9 and TRBJ2-1; D gene unclear. Trimming took 6 bases from V and 5 from J, leaving 17 bases between them. The germline V gene encodes CDR1 SEHNR and CDR2 FQNEAQ (reference sequence). The CDR3 has 15 amino acids. CDR3 loop: CASSLPEQRNNEQFF. The CDR3 DNA reads as TGTGCCAGCAGTTTACCGGAACAACGAAACAATGAGCAGTTCTTC.

This clonotype was recorded a few times. The rearrangement joins TRBV5-4 to TRBJ1-3; no clear D gene. CDR3 length equals 16 residues. The germline gives CDR1 SGHNT, CDR2 YYREEE (reference sequence). Trimming left V 0 bases short and J 0 bases short, with 10 bases between. The CDR3 region has the DNA TGTGCCAGCAGCTTGGGGTCCCAGCACTCTGGAAACACCATATATTTT. This gives the protein CASSLGSQHSGNTIYF.

This chain links TRBV4-1 with TRBJ1-4; 7 nucleotides line up with TRBD1. V shed 1 base and J 6 bases; nucleotides not matched to a gene: 11. This CDR3 has 17 residues. Germline-derived CDR1 and CDR2 are MGHRA and YSYEKL. The chain's CDR3 is CASSQVTAGGLDEKLFF. CDR3 bases: TGCGCCAGCAGCCAAGTGACGGCAGGGGGTCTGGATGAAAAACTGTTTTTT.

The rearrangement uses TRBV6-6 and TRBJ2-7; D uncertain. V lost 3 bases and J 2 bases, leaving 2 bases between the germline ends. CDR1 and CDR2 from the germline V gene are MNHNY and SVGAGI (reference sequence). The CDR3 consists of 11 residues. CDR3 sequence (DNA): TGTGCCAGCAGTTATGCCTACGAGCAGTACGTC. It yields the protein CASSYAYEQYV.

The chain couples TRBV30 to TRBJ2-1; D is undetermined. V was cut by 1 base and J by 2 bases, with 12 bases left in between. The V gene's germline CDR1 is GTSNPN and CDR2 SVGIG (reference sequence). This CDR3 has 15 residues. The CDR3 coding sequence is TGTGCCTGGAGTGAGCAGATTCGGACCTACAATGAGCAGTTCTTC. Its translation: CAWSEQIRTYNEQFF.

This clonotype was detected many times. The chain recombines TRBV29-1 with TRBJ2-7; the D gene is possibly TRBD2 (5 bases). Trimming shortened V by 8 bases and J by 0 bases, and 11 bases separated the two germline ends. Per the germline V gene, CDR1 is SQVTM and CDR2 is ANQGSEA. The CDR3 sequence is 12 residues long. CDR3 amino acids: CSIIRGSYEQYF. CDR3 coding DNA: TGCAGCATAATACGGGGCTCCTACGAGCAGTACTTC.

On this clonotype itself: Possible read error: a much larger clone is one base away. This sequence joins TRBV27 and TRBJ2-7, with 8 bases lining up with TRBD1. CDR3 length: 17 residues. The V gene end was trimmed by 4 bases and the J gene end by 0 bases; junction bases not matched to a gene: 11. Germline V CDR1 and CDR2: MNHEY, SMNVEV (reference sequence). CDR3 nucleotides: TGTGCCAGCAGTTCCACTCAGACAGGGGCTATCTCCTACGAGCAGTACTTC. Amino acid sequence: CASSSTQTGAISYEQYF.

This clonotype was found many times. The chain employs TRBV4-1 and TRBJ2-1, with D perhaps TRBD2 (5 bases). Germline CDR1 reads MGHRA; CDR2 reads YSYEKL. Trimming stripped 0 bases from V and 9 bases from J, with 9 bases between. This CDR3 region has 13 residues. CDR3 in amino acids: CASSQDRRGEQFF. The CDR3 coding sequence is TGCGCCAGCAGCCAAGATCGACGGGGTGAGCAGTTCTTC.

The sample holds a few counts of this clonotype. The chain combines TRBV7-6 with TRBJ1-5; 12 bases align to TRBD1. V dropped 3 bases and J dropped 4; count of bases not matched to a gene: 1. CDR3 length equals 15 residues. The germline CDR1 and CDR2 sequences are SGHVS and FNYEAQ. CDR3 sequence: CASSLGQGANQPQHF. In nucleotides, the CDR3 is TGTGCCAGCAGCTTGGGACAGGGGGCTAATCAGCCCCAGCATTTT.

This clonotype has a count of ten or more. The chain combines TRBV6-2 or TRBV6-3 with TRBJ2-7; a weak D match, TRBD2 (5 bases). In germline, CDR1 is MNHEY, CDR2 SVGEGT. The CDR3 runs 13 residues. With 6 bases removed from V and 3 bases from J, the gap between germline ends came to 12 bases. This chain's CDR3 is CASSPPGNYEQYV. CDR3 DNA sequence: TGTGCCAGCAGCCCCCCGGGAAACTACGAGCAGTACGTC.

This clonotype was counted many times. The chain links TRBV20-1 to TRBJ2-7; 12 bases fit TRBD2. Losses at the gene ends were 6 bases for V and 7 bases for J; bases not matched to a gene: 13. The CDR3 is 15 residues long. The V gene's germline CDR1 is DFQATT and CDR2 SNEGSKA (reference sequence). In DNA, the CDR3 is TGCAGTGCCCATAGACTAGCGGGGGCTCCCGGGGAGCAGTACTTC. Protein product: CSAHRLAGAPGEQYF.

In its sample, this clonotype was seen a few times. The gene calls are TRBV19 and TRBJ1-2, with D tentatively TRBD1 (5 bases). Germline V gene data show CDR1 as LNHDA and CDR2 as SQIVND (reference sequence). CDR3 length: 14 amino acids. With 5 bases removed from V and 2 bases from J, the gap between germline ends came to 12 bases. In DNA, the CDR3 is TGTGCCAGTAGTTGGGGGAAAAGCAACTATGGCTACACCTTC. Its protein product is CASSWGKSNYGYTF.

This clonotype has a count of ten or more. CDR3 sequence (DNA): TGTGCCAGCAGTACCGCTAGCGGGGGCTATCCTCGGGGAGAGACCCAGTACTTC. Its translation: CASSTASGGYPRGETQYF. The J gene is TRBJ2-5, the V gene TRBV6-1, with 10 bases that match TRBD2. The CDR3 runs 18 residues. Germline values: CDR1 MNHNS, CDR2 SASEGT. J lost 4 bases, V lost 5 bases, and 16 bases had no gene match.

Details on this clonotype: At one end the junction does not follow the germline gene, possibly because of a read error. The chain has TRBV27 and TRBJ1-5; maybe TRBD1 (5 bases). This CDR3 spans 16 amino acids. In germline, CDR1 is MNHEY, CDR2 SMNVEV (reference sequence). The DNA of the CDR3 is TGTGGCAGCAGTTCAGTGGGGGGACGGGGCAATCAGCCCCAGCATTTT. Its protein product is CGSSSVGGRGNQPQHF.

This clonotype was picked up a small number of times. The J gene is TRBJ2-7, the V gene TRBV9; no clear D gene. This CDR3 spans 14 amino acids. Germline V lookup: CDR1 SGDLS, CDR2 YYNGEE. V was shortened by 0 bases and J by 2 bases, with 9 bases between the two germline ends. The CDR3 loop reads CASSVEGSTYEQYF. DNA for the CDR3: TGTGCCAGCAGCGTAGAGGGATCTACCTACGAGCAGTACTTC.

This clonotype was detected once. The chain employs TRBV5-6 and TRBJ2-4, with D unclear. V lost 0 bases, J lost 0 bases, and 13 bases lay in between. CDR1 and CDR2 (germline): SGHDT, YYEEEE. The CDR3 is 17 amino acids. The CDR3 here is CASSLALGPLAKNIQYF. The CDR3 DNA sequence: TGTGCCAGCAGCTTGGCCCTAGGGCCACTAGCCAAAAACATTCAGTACTTC.

At least ten counts were recorded for this clonotype. V gene TRBV6-6 combines with J gene TRBJ2-1; D not certain. CDR1 and CDR2 (germline): MNHNY, SVGAGI (reference sequence). This CDR3 region has 11 residues. The germline V and J ends were trimmed by 6 bases and 13 bases, with 13 bases remaining between them. CDR3 DNA sequence: TGTGCCAGCAGATTTGGGGTGGGACAGTTCTTC. Protein product: CASRFGVGQFF.

This clonotype turned up a few times. The J gene is TRBJ2-3, the V gene TRBV7-9; 9 nucleotides agree with TRBD2. This CDR3 region has 17 residues. V shed 4 bases, J shed 2 bases, and the junction held 10 bases outside the gene matches. Germline CDR1 reads SEHNR; CDR2 reads FQNEAQ (reference sequence). CDR3 residues: CASSSPGLAGNTDTQYF. CDR3 bases: TGTGCCAGCAGCTCACCCGGGCTAGCGGGGAACACAGATACGCAGTATTTT.

V gene TRBV20-1 combines with J gene TRBJ2-7; D call uncertain. The germline V gene encodes CDR1 DFQATT and CDR2 SNEGSKA (reference sequence). V was clipped by 0 bases and J by 0 bases, with 9 bases between them. The CDR3 runs 14 residues. CDR3 sequence (DNA): TGCAGTGCTAGAGATCCCCCTAGCTCCTACGAGCAGTACGTC. Translating it yields CSARDPPSSYEQYV.

This clonotype has more than one count but fewer than ten. The J gene is TRBJ2-1, the V gene TRBV7-6, with 8 bases identical to TRBD2. Germline assignment: CDR1 SGHVS and CDR2 FNYEAQ. The CDR3 has 13 amino acids. The V segment lost 5 bases and the J segment 7 bases; nucleotides outside the gene matches: 4. The CDR3 DNA reads as TGTGCCAGCAGCCAGCGGGGGCAGAATGAGCAGTTCTTC. Translation gives CASSQRGQNEQFF. Using reference TRBV7-6 and TRBJ2-1 for the parts outside the CDR3, the full variable domain is GAGVSQSPRYKVTKRGQDVALRCDPISGHVSLYWYRQALGQGPEFLTYFNYEAQQDKSGLPNDRFSAERPEGSISTLTIQRTEQRDSAMYRCASSQRGQNEQFFGPGTRLTVL.

In the case of this clonotype: A much more abundant neighbour one base away suggests this may be a read error. The chain joins TRBV13 to TRBJ2-5, with TRBD2 identical over 16 bases. This CDR3 has 17 residues. CDR1 is PRHDT and CDR2 is FYEKMQ in the germline V gene (reference sequence). The chain's CDR3 is CPSSPGLAGGYQETQYF. The DNA for the CDR3 is TGTCCCAGCAGCCCGGGACTAGCGGGGGGGTACCAAGAGACCCAGTACTTC.

This clonotype was counted at least ten times. CDR3 nucleotides: TGCAGCGTTGAGAAGGCGGACAGGGGTAACTACGAGCAGTACTTC. Residues: CSVEKADRGNYEQYF. The rearrangement joins TRBV29-1 to TRBJ2-7, with 9 bases aligning to TRBD1. Trimming cost V 3 bases and J 3 bases; bases outside gene matches: 9. Per the germline V gene, CDR1 is SQVTM and CDR2 is ANQGSEA. The CDR3 totals 15 residues.

The sample holds a few counts of this clonotype. The chain carries TRBV29-1 and TRBJ2-2; D not certain. The germline gives CDR1 SQVTM, CDR2 ANQGSEA. CDR3 length: 11 residues. V gave up 6 bases and J gave up 5 bases, with 7 bases separating them. The CDR3 loop reads CSVARTGELFF. The CDR3 bases are TGCAGCGTAGCCCGTACCGGGGAGCTGTTTTTT.

The chain recombines TRBV19 with TRBJ2-1; possible D gene TRBD1, 5 bases. The CDR3 has 14 residues. V lost 7 bases and J 4 bases, leaving 14 bases between the germline ends. Germline V gives CDR1 LNHDA, CDR2 SQIVND (reference sequence). CDR3 protein: CASKAGQGYNEQFF. In DNA, the CDR3 is TGTGCCAGTAAGGCAGGGCAGGGTTACAATGAGCAGTTCTTC.